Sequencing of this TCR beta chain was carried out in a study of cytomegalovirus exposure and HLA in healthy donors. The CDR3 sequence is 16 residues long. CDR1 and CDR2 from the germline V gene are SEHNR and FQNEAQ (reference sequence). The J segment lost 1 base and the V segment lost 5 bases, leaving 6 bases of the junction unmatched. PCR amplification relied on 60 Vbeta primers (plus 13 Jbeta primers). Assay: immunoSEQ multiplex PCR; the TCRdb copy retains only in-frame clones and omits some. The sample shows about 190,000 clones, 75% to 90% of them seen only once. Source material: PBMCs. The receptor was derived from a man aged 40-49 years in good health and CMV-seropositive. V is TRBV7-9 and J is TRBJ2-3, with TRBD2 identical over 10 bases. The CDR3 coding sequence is TGTGCCAGCAGCGTCACTAGCGGGGTCGGCACAGATACGCAGTATTTT. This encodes CASSVTSGVGTDTQYF.